The 4 T cell receptor beta chains below were found in one sample sequenced in a study of breast tumors, draining lymph nodes, adjacent tissues. TCRdb itself ran the multiplex PCR reads through MiXCR, one entry per CDR3 protein. The table records fewer than 300,000 distinct CDR3 sequences, 32% of them present only once. Breast cancer patients provided tissue from their axillary draining lymph nodes. The sample consisted of axillary lymph node tissue. These receptors were obtained from a female donor with breast cancer. Some clones in this sample may be carry-over from other donors' samples.

This clonotype was recorded many times. A read error may produce the germline difference seen at one junction end. The chain combines TRBV9 with TRBJ2-7, with a possible D match to TRBD2 (5 bases). CDR3 length: 14 amino acids. CDR1 is SGDLS, CDR2 YYNGEE, per germline. CDR3 in amino acids: CASSAPGSNYEQHF. The CDR3 DNA sequence: TGTGCCAGCAGCGCACCGGGATCCAACTACGAGCAGCACTTC. Variable domain in full (rest from reference TRBV9 and TRBJ2-7): DSGVTQTPKHLITATGQRVTLRCSPRSGDLSVYWYQQSLDQGLQFLIQYYNGEERAKGNILERFSAQQFPDLHSELNLSSLELGDSALYFCASSAPGSNYEQHFGPGTRLTVT.

The table lists this clonotype with a count of one. V is TRBV12-3 or TRBV12-4 and J is TRBJ1-2; D might be TRBD1 (5 bases). The CDR3 sequence is 17 residues long. Deletions cut 4 bases from V and 1 base from J, with 19 bases between. The CDR3 here is CASSSGTSGAVNYGYTF. CDR3 DNA sequence: TGTGCCAGCAGTTCCGGGACCTCGGGAGCGGTTAACTATGGCTACACCTTC.

This clonotype has ten or more counts. This chain joins TRBV4-2 and TRBJ1-4; D possibly corresponds to TRBD1 (5 bases). The CDR3 has 19 amino acids. Germline CDR1 is LGHNA and CDR2 is YNFKEQ. V shed 1 base and J shed 0 bases, with 18 bases lying between them. CDR3 DNA: TGTGCCAGCAGCCAAGGGGGGTCATTGGGCAGTACAACTAATGAAAAACTGTTTTTT. Translated: CASSQGGSLGSTTNEKLFF.

Concerning this clonotype itself: Without the conserved terminal phenylalanine or tryptophan, this CDR3 likely stems from a read error. The rearrangement joins TRBV28 to TRBJ2-1, with unresolved D. Germline CDR1 and CDR2: MDHEN and SYDVKM. CDR3 length: 13 residues. V lost 5 bases and J 8 bases, leaving 13 bases between the germline ends. CDR3 coding DNA: TGTGCCAGCAGTCAACGGAGTGCCGATGAGCAGTTCTCC. Translated: CASSQRSADEQFS.